One and the same sample provided the 16 T cell receptor beta chains below, sequenced in a study of blood T cells in healthy people across ages. The use of a sample-barcoded 5' primer and a J-beta primer mix characterized a second PCR of about 6 to 12 cycles. TCRdb reprocessed the 5' RACE reads with MiXCR, giving one entry per CDR3 protein. The sample includes some 730,000 distinct CDR3 sequences, about 20% seen only once; the top ten take around a fifth. What was sequenced was blood. All receptors come from a man in his 70s in good health.

This clonotype was counted only a few times. This chain joins TRBV9 and TRBJ1-1; the D gene is possibly TRBD1 (6 bases). The CDR3 sequence is 14 residues long. Germline-derived CDR1 and CDR2 are SGDLS and YYNGEE. V gave up 2 bases and J gave up 5 bases, with 13 bases separating them. The DNA for the CDR3 is TGTGCCAGCAGCGTCGATACGAGGGGGACTGAAGCTTTCTTT. It yields the protein CASSVDTRGTEAFF.

CDR3 nucleotides: TGTGCCAGCTCGGCGGGAGGCCCCAATGAGCAGTTCTTC. Translated, it gives CASSAGGPNEQFF. The chain has TRBV18 and TRBJ2-1, with TRBD2 identical over 8 bases. This CDR3 has 13 amino acids. J gave up 6 bases and V 6 bases, and 4 bases lay outside the gene matches. CDR1 and CDR2 from the germline V gene are KGHSH and LQKENI.

The genes are TRBV2 and TRBJ2-3; perhaps TRBD1 as D (6 bases). Germline CDR1 SNHLY, CDR2 FYNNEI. The CDR3 is 14 residues long. Trimming pared 4 bases from V and 2 bases from J, leaving 10 bases between. CDR3: CASSVWDITDTQYF. CDR3 DNA sequence: TGTGCCAGCAGTGTTTGGGACATCACAGATACGCAGTATTTT.

The chain combines TRBV6-5 with TRBJ2-2; 9 nucleotides match TRBD1. CDR1 and CDR2 from the germline V gene are MNHEY and SVGAGI. This CDR3 spans 18 amino acids. V lost 2 bases and J lost 0; bases outside the gene matches: 7. The CDR3 region is CASSYPTGGKTNTGELFF. For the CDR3, the DNA is TGTGCCAGCAGTTACCCGACAGGGGGGAAGACGAACACCGGGGAGCTGTTTTTT.

The chain recombines TRBV7-2 with TRBJ2-5; D call uncertain. TRBJ2-1 explains the end of the DNA better; the J call may be wrong. This CDR3 comprises 13 residues. In germline, CDR1 is SGHTA, CDR2 FQGNSA. CDR3 region: CASSFVWTGEQFF. The CDR3 DNA reads TGTGCCAGCAGCTTCGTTTGGACGGGTGAGCAGTTCTTC.

This sequence joins TRBV20-1 and TRBJ2-3; no definite D call. This CDR3 is built from 17 residues. V lost 0 bases to trimming and J lost 0 bases, with 16 bases between them. Germline assignment: CDR1 DFQATT and CDR2 SNEGSKA (reference sequence). The CDR3 loop reads CSAREAALSTSTDTQYF. In DNA form, the CDR3 reads TGCAGTGCTAGAGAAGCCGCGCTGTCTACTAGCACAGATACGCAGTATTTT.

This clonotype occurred a few times. The genes are TRBV4-1 and TRBJ2-3; no firm D call. Trimming shortened V by 4 bases and J by 5 bases, and 10 bases separated the two germline ends. The CDR3 has 13 amino acids. The germline V gene encodes CDR1 MGHRA and CDR2 YSYEKL. As DNA, the CDR3 is TGCGCCAGCAGCCTTCCAGAAATAGATACGCAGTATTTT. It translates to CASSLPEIDTQYF.

This clonotype has a handful of counts. Here the CDR3 DNA reads TGTGCCAGCTCAAAGGGGGCCGGTCAGCCCCAGCATTTT. It specifies CASSKGAGQPQHF. The V call is TRBV18, the J call TRBJ1-5; 7 bases fit TRBD1. CDR3 length: 13 residues. Looked up from germline, CDR1 is KGHSH and CDR2 is LQKENI. J lost 6 bases, V lost 5 bases, and 4 bases had no gene match. Full variable domain (outside the CDR3, taken from reference TRBV18 and TRBJ1-5): NAGVMQNPRHLVRRRGQEARLRCSPMKGHSHVYWYRQLPEEGLKFMVYLQKENIIDESGMPKERFSAEFPKEGPSILRIQQVVRGDSAAYFCASSKGAGQPQHFGDGTRLSIL.

This clonotype was recorded many times. The V call is TRBV20-1, the J call TRBJ1-4; D possibly corresponds to TRBD1 (6 bases). Germline CDR1 reads DFQATT; CDR2 reads SNEGSKA (reference sequence). V was pared by 0 bases and J by 8 bases, with 16 bases between. The CDR3 is made up of 15 amino acids. CDR3 bases: TGCAGTGCTAGAGAGGGGGGCGCTCGGGGAGAAAAACTGTTTTTT. Its translation is CSAREGGARGEKLFF.

This chain joins TRBV10-3 and TRBJ2-7, with TRBD2 matching over 11 bases. Germline CDR1 ENHRY, CDR2 SYGVKD. This CDR3 contains 16 residues. J was trimmed by 4 bases and V by 0 bases; bases with no gene match: 5. The CDR3 region is CAISESSTSGAYEQYV. CDR3 bases: TGTGCCATCAGTGAGTCTTCGACTAGCGGGGCTTACGAGCAGTACGTC.

This clonotype was picked up a small number of times. This chain uses TRBV5-1 with TRBJ1-6; D gene uncertain. Germline V lookup: CDR1 SGHRS, CDR2 YFSETQ. CDR3 length: 15 amino acids. The germline V and J ends were trimmed by 3 bases and 7 bases, with 14 bases remaining between them. CDR3 in amino acids: CASSSSGMENSPLHF. The CDR3 DNA reads as TGCGCCAGCAGCTCGTCCGGGATGGAAAATTCACCCCTCCACTTT.

The chain links TRBV5-6 to TRBJ2-7; tentative D call: TRBD2 (5 bases). CDR3 length: 13 amino acids. Germline-derived CDR1 and CDR2 are SGHDT and YYEEEE. V dropped 4 bases and J dropped 6 bases, with 14 bases sitting between them. The CDR3 DNA reads as TGTGCCAGCAGCCTAGCCCCACTCTCCGAGCAGTACGTC. Its protein is CASSLAPLSEQYV.

This clonotype was counted a few times. The CDR3 loop is CASSPLWGQTGELFF. The CDR3 DNA follows: TGCGCCAGCAGTCCGCTCTGGGGGCAAACCGGGGAGCTGTTTTTT. V gene TRBV5-1 combines with J gene TRBJ2-2, with D possibly TRBD1 on 6 matching bases. The CDR3 is 15 residues long. Looked up from germline, CDR1 is SGHRS and CDR2 is YFSETQ. V gave up 5 bases and J gave up 5 bases, with 16 bases separating them.

This clonotype was counted between two and nine times. This chain uses TRBV6-1 with TRBJ1-1, with TRBD1 matching over 9 bases. There are 17 residues in the CDR3. The J segment lost 0 bases and the V segment lost 7 bases, leaving 12 bases of the junction unmatched. Germline V gene sequence: CDR1 MNHNS, CDR2 SASEGT. CDR3 coding DNA: TGTGCCAGCAAAGTCCTCGCGGGACAGGGTCTGAACACTGAAGCTTTCTTT. This sequence encodes CASKVLAGQGLNTEAFF.

This clonotype was recorded many times. This chain's CDR3 is CASSADTGELFF. In DNA, the CDR3 is TGTGCCAGCAGCGCCGACACCGGGGAGCTGTTTTTT. This rearrangement joins TRBV7-9 to TRBJ2-2; D ambiguous. Trimming took 5 bases from V and 3 from J, leaving 4 bases between them. The CDR3 runs to 12 residues. From germline, CDR1 is SEHNR and CDR2 FQNEAQ (reference sequence).

This clonotype was seen a few times. The chain recombines TRBV9 with TRBJ2-1, with D tentatively TRBD1 or TRBD2 (6 bases each). The CDR3 contains 16 residues. Deletions cut 0 bases from V and 0 bases from J, with 10 bases between. Germline loops: CDR1 SGDLS, CDR2 YYNGEE. The CDR3 sequence is CASSVAGANSYNEQFF. CDR3 nucleotide sequence: TGTGCCAGCAGCGTAGCGGGGGCCAACTCCTACAATGAGCAGTTCTTC.